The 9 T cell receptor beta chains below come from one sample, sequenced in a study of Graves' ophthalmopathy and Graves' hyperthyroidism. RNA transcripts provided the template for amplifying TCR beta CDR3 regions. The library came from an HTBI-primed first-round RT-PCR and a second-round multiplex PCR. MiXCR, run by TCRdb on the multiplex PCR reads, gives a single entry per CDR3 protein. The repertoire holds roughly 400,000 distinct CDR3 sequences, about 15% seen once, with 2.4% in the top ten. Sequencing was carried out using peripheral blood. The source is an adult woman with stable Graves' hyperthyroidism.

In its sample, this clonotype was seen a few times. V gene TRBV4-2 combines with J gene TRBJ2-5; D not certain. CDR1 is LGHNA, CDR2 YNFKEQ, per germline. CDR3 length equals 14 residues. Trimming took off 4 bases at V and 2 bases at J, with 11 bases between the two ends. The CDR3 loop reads CASSLRLEQETQYF. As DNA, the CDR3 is TGTGCCAGCAGCCTCCGACTGGAACAAGAGACCCAGTACTTC.

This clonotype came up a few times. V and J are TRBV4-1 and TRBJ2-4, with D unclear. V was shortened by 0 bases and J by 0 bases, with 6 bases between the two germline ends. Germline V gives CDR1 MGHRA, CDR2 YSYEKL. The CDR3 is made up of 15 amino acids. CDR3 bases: TGCGCCAGCAGCCAAGATGTCCTAGCCAAAAACATTCAGTACTTC. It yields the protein CASSQDVLAKNIQYF.

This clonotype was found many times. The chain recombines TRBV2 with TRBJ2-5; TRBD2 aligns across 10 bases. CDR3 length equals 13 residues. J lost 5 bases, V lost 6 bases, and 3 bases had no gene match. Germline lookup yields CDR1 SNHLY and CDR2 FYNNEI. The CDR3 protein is CASRPSGSETQYF. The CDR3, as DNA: TGTGCCAGCAGGCCTAGCGGGAGTGAGACCCAGTACTTC.

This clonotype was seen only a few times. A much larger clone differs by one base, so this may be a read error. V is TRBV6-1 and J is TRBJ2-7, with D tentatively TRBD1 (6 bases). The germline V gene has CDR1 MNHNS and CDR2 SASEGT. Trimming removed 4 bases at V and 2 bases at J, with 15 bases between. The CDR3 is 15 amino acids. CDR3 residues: CASSARTDPPYEQYF. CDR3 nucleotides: TGTGCCAGCAGTGCTAGGACAGATCCCCCCTACGAGCAGTACTTC.

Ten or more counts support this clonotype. For the CDR3, the DNA is TGTGCCTGGACCGGGGGGCGTTTCGATGGCTACACCTTC. Translation: CAWTGGRFDGYTF. V is TRBV30 and J is TRBJ1-2; possible D gene TRBD1, 6 bases. This CDR3 contains 13 residues. The V and J ends lost 4 bases and 6 bases respectively, with 15 bases between them. CDR1 is GTSNPN, CDR2 SVGIG, per germline (reference sequence). Together with reference TRBV30 and TRBJ1-2, the CDR3 gives the full variable domain: SQTIHQWPATLVQPVGSPLSLECTVEGTSNPNLYWYRQAAGRGLQLLFYSVGIGQISSEVPQNLSASRPQDRQFILSSKKLLLSDSGFYLCAWTGGRFDGYTFGSGTRLTVV.

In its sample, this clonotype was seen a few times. In DNA form, the CDR3 reads TGTGCCAGCGGCGGGGGGGGCAATCAGCCCCAGCATTTT. Its protein product is CASGGGGNQPQHF. The chain links TRBV9 to TRBJ1-5, with D possibly being TRBD1 (5 bases). V dropped 7 bases and J dropped 2 bases, with 10 bases sitting between them. This CDR3 is built from 13 residues. CDR1 is SGDLS, CDR2 YYNGEE, per germline.

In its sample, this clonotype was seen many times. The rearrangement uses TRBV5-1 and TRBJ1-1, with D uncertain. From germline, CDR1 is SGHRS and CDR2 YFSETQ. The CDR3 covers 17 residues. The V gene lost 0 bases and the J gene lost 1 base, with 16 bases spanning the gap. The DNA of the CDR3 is TGCGCCAGCAGCTTGGTGGGAGGATCGAGACGGAACACTGAAGCTTTCTTT. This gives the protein CASSLVGGSRRNTEAFF.

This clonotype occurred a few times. The CDR3 here is CASSIPPGTRYTEAFF. CDR3 in DNA: TGTGCCAGTAGTATCCCCCCCGGGACAAGGTACACTGAAGCTTTCTTT. V usage is TRBV19 and J usage is TRBJ1-1, with D possibly matching TRBD1 (6 bases). Germline V lookup: CDR1 LNHDA, CDR2 SQIVND (reference sequence). CDR3 size: 16 residues. The V end lost 3 bases, the J end lost 3 bases, and 17 bases lay between the germline ends.

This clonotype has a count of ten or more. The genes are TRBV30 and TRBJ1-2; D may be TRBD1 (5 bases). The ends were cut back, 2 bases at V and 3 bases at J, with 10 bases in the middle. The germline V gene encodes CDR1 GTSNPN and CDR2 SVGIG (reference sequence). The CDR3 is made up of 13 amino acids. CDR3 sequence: CAWSSGYDYGYTF. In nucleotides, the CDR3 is TGTGCCTGGAGTTCAGGGTACGACTATGGCTACACCTTC. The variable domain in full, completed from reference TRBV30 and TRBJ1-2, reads SQTIHQWPATLVQPVGSPLSLECTVEGTSNPNLYWYRQAAGRGLQLLFYSVGIGQISSEVPQNLSASRPQDRQFILSSKKLLLSDSGFYLCAWSSGYDYGYTFGSGTRLTVV.